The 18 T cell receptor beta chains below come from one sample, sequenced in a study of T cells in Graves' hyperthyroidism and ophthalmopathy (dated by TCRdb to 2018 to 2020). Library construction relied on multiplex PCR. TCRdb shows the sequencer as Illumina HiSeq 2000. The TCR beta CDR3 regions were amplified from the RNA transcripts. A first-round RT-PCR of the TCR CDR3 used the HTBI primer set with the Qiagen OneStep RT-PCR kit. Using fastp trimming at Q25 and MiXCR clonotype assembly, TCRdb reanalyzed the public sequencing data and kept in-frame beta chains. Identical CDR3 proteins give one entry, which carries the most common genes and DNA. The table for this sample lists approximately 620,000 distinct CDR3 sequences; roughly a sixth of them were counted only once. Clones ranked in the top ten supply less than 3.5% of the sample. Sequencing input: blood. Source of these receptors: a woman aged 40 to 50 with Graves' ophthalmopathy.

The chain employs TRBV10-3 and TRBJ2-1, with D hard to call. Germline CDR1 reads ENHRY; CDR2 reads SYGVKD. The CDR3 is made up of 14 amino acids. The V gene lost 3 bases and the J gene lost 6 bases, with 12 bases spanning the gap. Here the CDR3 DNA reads TGTGCCATCAGTGACACCGGGTCGTTCAATGAGCAGTTCTTC. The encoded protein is CAISDTGSFNEQFF.

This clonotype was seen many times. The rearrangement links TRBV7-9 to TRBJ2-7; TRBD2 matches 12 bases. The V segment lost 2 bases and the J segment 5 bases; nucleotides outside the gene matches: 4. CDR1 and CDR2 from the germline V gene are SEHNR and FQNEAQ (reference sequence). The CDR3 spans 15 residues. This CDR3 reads CASSLSTSGRHEQYF. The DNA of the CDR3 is TGTGCCAGCAGCTTATCTACTAGCGGGAGGCACGAGCAGTACTTC.

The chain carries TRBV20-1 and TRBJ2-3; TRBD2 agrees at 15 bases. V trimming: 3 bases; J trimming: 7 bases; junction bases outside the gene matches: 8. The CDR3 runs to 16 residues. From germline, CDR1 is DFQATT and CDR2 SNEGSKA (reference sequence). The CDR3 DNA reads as TGCAGTGCTAGTAAGACCGGGACTAGCGGGGGGAATACGCAGTATTTT. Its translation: CSASKTGTSGGNTQYF.

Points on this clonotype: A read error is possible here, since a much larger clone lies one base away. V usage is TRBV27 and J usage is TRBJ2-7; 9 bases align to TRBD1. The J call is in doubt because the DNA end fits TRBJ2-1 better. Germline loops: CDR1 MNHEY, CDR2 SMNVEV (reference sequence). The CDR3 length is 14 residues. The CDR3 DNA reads TGTGCCAGCAGTACCCCGGGACAGGGTTACGAGCAGTTCTTC. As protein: CASSTPGQGYEQFF.

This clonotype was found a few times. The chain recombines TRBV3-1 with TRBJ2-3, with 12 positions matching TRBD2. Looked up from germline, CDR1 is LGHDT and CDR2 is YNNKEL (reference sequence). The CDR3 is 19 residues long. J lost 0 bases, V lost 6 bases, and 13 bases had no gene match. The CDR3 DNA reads TGTGCCAGCAGGTCCAGGAGGACTAGCGGGATTTCTAGCACAGATACGCAGTATTTT. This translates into CASRSRRTSGISSTDTQYF.

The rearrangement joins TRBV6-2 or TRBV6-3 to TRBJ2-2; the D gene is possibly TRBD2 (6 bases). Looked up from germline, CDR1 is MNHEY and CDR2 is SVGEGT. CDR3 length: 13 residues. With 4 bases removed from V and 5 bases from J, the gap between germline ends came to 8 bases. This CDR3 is CASSSGTTGELFF. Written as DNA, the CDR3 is TGTGCCAGCAGTTCTGGGACTACCGGGGAGCTGTTTTTT.

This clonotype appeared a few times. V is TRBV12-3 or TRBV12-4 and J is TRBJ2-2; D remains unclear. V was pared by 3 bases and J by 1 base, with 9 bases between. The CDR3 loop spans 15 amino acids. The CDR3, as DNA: TGTGCCAGCAGTTTCCGGACGGGGAACACCGGGGAGCTGTTTTTT. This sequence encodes CASSFRTGNTGELFF.

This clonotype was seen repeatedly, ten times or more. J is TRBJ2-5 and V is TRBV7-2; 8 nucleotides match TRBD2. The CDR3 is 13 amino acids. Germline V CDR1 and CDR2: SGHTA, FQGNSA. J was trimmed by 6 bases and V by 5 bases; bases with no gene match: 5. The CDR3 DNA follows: TGTGCCAGCAGCGTAAGCGGGAGCCAGACCCAGTACTTC. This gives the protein CASSVSGSQTQYF.

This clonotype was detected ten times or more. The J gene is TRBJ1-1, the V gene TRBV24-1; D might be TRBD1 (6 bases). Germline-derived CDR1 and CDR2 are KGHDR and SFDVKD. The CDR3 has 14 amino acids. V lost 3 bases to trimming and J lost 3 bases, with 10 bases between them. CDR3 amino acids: CATSDGGLDTEAFF. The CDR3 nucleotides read TGTGCCACCAGTGATGGGGGGCTTGACACTGAAGCTTTCTTT.

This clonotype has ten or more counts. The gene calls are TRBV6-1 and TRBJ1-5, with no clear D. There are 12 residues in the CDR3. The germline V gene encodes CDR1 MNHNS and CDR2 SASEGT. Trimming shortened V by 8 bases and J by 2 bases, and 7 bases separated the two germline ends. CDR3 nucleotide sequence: TGTGCCAGCCGGCAGGGCAATCAGCCCCAGCATTTT. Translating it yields CASRQGNQPQHF.

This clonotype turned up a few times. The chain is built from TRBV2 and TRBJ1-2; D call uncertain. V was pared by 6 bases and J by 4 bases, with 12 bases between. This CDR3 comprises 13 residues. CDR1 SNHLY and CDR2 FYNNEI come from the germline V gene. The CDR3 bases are TGTGCCAGCAGCTTAGACGCAGCCTATGGCTACACCTTC. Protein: CASSLDAAYGYTF.

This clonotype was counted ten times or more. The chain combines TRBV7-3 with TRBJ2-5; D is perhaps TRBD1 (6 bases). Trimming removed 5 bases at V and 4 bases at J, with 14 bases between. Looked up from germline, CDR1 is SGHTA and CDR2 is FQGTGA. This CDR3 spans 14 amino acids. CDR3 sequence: CASSPTGSGETQYF. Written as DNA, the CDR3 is TGTGCCAGCAGCCCAACAGGGTCGGGAGAGACCCAGTACTTC.

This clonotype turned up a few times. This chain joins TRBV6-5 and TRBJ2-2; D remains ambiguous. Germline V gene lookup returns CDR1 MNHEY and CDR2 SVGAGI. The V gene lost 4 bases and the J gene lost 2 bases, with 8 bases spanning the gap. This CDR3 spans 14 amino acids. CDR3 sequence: CASSFVINTGELFF. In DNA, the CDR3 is TGTGCCAGCAGTTTTGTCATCAACACCGGGGAGCTGTTTTTT.

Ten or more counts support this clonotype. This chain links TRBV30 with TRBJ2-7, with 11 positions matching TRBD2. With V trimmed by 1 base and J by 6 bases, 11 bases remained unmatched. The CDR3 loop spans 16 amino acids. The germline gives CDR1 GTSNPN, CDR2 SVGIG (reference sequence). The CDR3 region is CAWSGELAGALSEQYF. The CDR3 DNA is TGTGCCTGGAGTGGAGAACTAGCGGGGGCCTTGTCCGAGCAGTACTTC. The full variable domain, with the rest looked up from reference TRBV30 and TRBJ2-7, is SQTIHQWPATLVQPVGSPLSLECTVEGTSNPNLYWYRQAAGRGLQLLFYSVGIGQISSEVPQNLSASRPQDRQFILSSKKLLLSDSGFYLCAWSGELAGALSEQYFGPGTRLTVT.

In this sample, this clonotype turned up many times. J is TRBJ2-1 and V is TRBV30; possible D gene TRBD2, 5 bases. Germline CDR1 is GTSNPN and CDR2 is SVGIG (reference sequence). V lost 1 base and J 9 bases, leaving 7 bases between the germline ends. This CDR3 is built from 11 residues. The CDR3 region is CAWSEGGEQFF. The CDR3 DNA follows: TGTGCCTGGAGTGAAGGAGGTGAGCAGTTCTTC.

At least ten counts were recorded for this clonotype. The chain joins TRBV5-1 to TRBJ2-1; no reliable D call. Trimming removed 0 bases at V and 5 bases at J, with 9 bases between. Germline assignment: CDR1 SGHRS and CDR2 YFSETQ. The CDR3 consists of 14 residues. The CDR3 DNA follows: TGCGCCAGCAGCTTGGGTTACACACACAATGAGCAGTTCTTC. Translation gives CASSLGYTHNEQFF. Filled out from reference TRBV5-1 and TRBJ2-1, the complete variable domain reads KAGVTQTPRYLIKTRGQQVTLSCSPISGHRSVSWYQQTPGQGLQFLFEYFSETQRNKGNFPGRFSGRQFSNSRSEMNVSTLELGDSALYLCASSLGYTHNEQFFGPGTRLTVL.

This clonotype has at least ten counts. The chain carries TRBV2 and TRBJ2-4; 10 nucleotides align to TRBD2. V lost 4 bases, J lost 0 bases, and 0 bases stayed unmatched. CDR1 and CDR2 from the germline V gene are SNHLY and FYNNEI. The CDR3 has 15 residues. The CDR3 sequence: CASSGLAGAKNIQYF. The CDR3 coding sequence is TGTGCCAGCAGTGGACTAGCGGGAGCCAAAAACATTCAGTACTTC.

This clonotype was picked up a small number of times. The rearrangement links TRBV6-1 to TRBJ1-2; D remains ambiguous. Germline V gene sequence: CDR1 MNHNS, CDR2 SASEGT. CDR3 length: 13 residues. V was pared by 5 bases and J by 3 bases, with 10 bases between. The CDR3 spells CASSSRGHYGYTF. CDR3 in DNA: TGTGCCAGCAGTTCAAGAGGTCACTATGGCTACACCTTC.